The 31 T cell receptor beta chains in this list originate from one sample, sequenced in a study of blood T cell repertoires in COVID-19. Libraries were prepared by immunoSEQ multiplex PCR; TCRdb keeps only in-frame clonotypes and omits some of them. The data show about 150,000 clones, around 89% seen once. Sequencing was done on a sample of peripheral blood. These receptors all stem from a man between 60 and 75 years old with active or convalescent COVID-19.

The chain combines TRBV12-2 with TRBJ1-5. TRBV12-2 is shown as a pseudogene. The CDR3 is 14 amino acids. DNA for the CDR3: TGTGCAAGTCGCCCCCGACGGGGCAATCAGCCCCAGCATTTT. Its protein is CASRPRRGNQPQHF.

The rearrangement links TRBV9 to TRBJ2-3; D might be TRBD1 (6 bases). Trimming left V 4 bases short and J 4 bases short, with 19 bases between. In germline, CDR1 is SGDLS, CDR2 YYNGEE. The CDR3 length is 16 residues. In DNA form, the CDR3 reads TGTGCCAGCAGCCCCACAGGGTTGGCTACCGCAGATACGCAGTATTTT. It specifies CASSPTGLATADTQYF. The full variable domain, completed using reference TRBV9 and TRBJ2-3, is DSGVTQTPKHLITATGQRVTLRCSPRSGDLSVYWYQQSLDQGLQFLIQYYNGEERAKGNILERFSAQQFPDLHSELNLSSLELGDSALYFCASSPTGLATADTQYFGPGTRLTVL.

The rearrangement uses TRBV6-6 and TRBJ2-7, with TRBD2 matching 10 bases. Germline trimming cut 5 bases from V and 6 bases from J; bases unmatched to any gene: 13. This CDR3 is 16 amino acids long. CDR1 and CDR2 from the germline V gene are MNHNY and SVGAGI (reference sequence). DNA for the CDR3: TGTGCCAGCAGTCCCCCCTTAGCGGGAGGAGGGGTCGAGCAGTACTTC. Translated: CASSPPLAGGGVEQYF.

This clone came up a few times. V and J are TRBV7-2 and TRBJ2-3; 10 bases match TRBD2. Trimming at V came to 4 bases and at J to 4 bases, leaving 5 bases not matched to a gene. This CDR3 comprises 15 residues. Germline V lookup: CDR1 SGHTA, CDR2 FQGNSA. CDR3 protein: CASSSGTSAPDTQYF. In DNA, the CDR3 is TGTGCCAGCAGCTCCGGGACTAGCGCTCCAGATACGCAGTATTTT.

The J gene is TRBJ2-2, the V gene TRBV6-6, with D uncertain. Germline lookup yields CDR1 MNHNY and CDR2 SVGAGI (reference sequence). V was pared by 5 bases and J by 5 bases, with 12 bases between. The CDR3 is 14 amino acids. The CDR3 region is CASSPRDITGELFF. The CDR3 DNA reads as TGTGCCAGCAGTCCCCGCGATATTACCGGGGAGCTGTTTTTT.

The chain combines TRBV15 with TRBJ2-1; possibly TRBD2 for D (6 bases). Looked up from germline, CDR1 is LNHNV and CDR2 is YYDKDF (reference sequence). The CDR3 spans 14 residues. The V gene lost 9 bases and the J gene lost 0 bases, with 12 bases spanning the gap. The CDR3 sequence: CATRPGSSYNEQFF. The CDR3 region has the DNA TGTGCCACAAGGCCCGGGAGCTCCTACAATGAGCAGTTCTTC.

The chain recombines TRBV15 with TRBJ2-1; 7 positions match TRBD2. In germline, CDR1 is LNHNV, CDR2 YYDKDF (reference sequence). The CDR3 totals 15 residues. The V and J ends lost 0 bases and 10 bases, in that order; junction bases with no gene match: 9. For the CDR3, the DNA is TGTGCCACCAGCAGAGATTCCCTTGGGGGGGAAGAGCAGTTCTTC. Residues: CATSRDSLGGEEQFF.

This clone was seen just once. The chain is built from TRBV7-2 and TRBJ1-1; 8 bases agree with TRBD1. This CDR3 has 15 residues. Germline CDR1 and CDR2: SGHTA and FQGNSA. J was trimmed by 0 bases and V by 5 bases; bases with no gene match: 5. This chain's CDR3 is CASSKTGGMNTEAFF. The DNA for the CDR3 is TGTGCCAGCAGCAAAACAGGGGGGATGAACACTGAAGCTTTCTTT.

CDR3 coding DNA: TGTGCCAGCAGCTTAGATATAGCGCGGTTGGAGCAGTACTTC. This sequence encodes CASSLDIARLEQYF. V is TRBV11-2 and J is TRBJ2-7; weak D call: TRBD2 (5 bases). Germline V gene data show CDR1 as SGHAT and CDR2 as FQNNGV. The CDR3 totals 14 residues. V lost 0 bases and J 7 bases, leaving 13 bases between the germline ends.

The rearrangement uses TRBV23-1 and TRBJ2-7; 11 bases are a match to TRBD2. TRBV23-1 is placed among ORFs of uncertain function. The CDR3 contains 19 residues. The ends lost 2 bases at V and 0 bases at J; junction bases unmatched: 12. CDR3 loop: CASSQGGFSGRVSSYEQYF. Here the CDR3 DNA reads TGCGCCAGCAGTCAAGGGGGTTTTAGCGGGAGGGTAAGCTCCTACGAGCAGTACTTC.

The chain couples TRBV27 to TRBJ2-3, with 9 bases that match TRBD1. V shed 5 bases, J shed 6 bases, and the junction held 6 bases outside the gene matches. Looked up from germline, CDR1 is MNHEY and CDR2 is SMNVEV (reference sequence). The CDR3 is 14 residues long. CDR3 residues: CASSVWTGADTQYF. The CDR3 bases are TGTGCCAGCAGTGTATGGACAGGGGCCGATACGCAGTATTTT.

The V gene is TRBV7-2, the J gene TRBJ1-3; perhaps TRBD1 as D (6 bases). The CDR3 length is 14 residues. Between the trimmed V and J ends, which lost 4 bases and 3 bases, there was a span of 10 bases. CDR1 and CDR2 (germline): SGHTA, FQGNSA. CDR3 coding DNA: TGTGCCAGCAGCTCTAGACAGGTTGGAAACACCATATATTTT. Translated: CASSSRQVGNTIYF.

The rearrangement links TRBV28 to TRBJ1-5; D is undetermined. Germline-derived CDR1 and CDR2 are MDHEN and SYDVKM. Trimming stripped 1 base from V and 5 bases from J, with 12 bases between. The CDR3 has 15 amino acids. This CDR3 is CASSLSGRRDQPQHF. The CDR3 DNA sequence: TGTGCCAGCAGTTTATCGGGGAGACGAGATCAGCCCCAGCATTTT. The full variable domain, completed using reference TRBV28 and TRBJ1-5, is DVKVTQSSRYLVKRTGEKVFLECVQDMDHENMFWYRQDPGLGLRLIYFSYDVKMKEKGDIPEGYSVSREKKERFSLILESASTNQTSMYLCASSLSGRRDQPQHFGDGTRLSIL.

The DNA of the CDR3 is TGTGCCAGCAGCTCGGACTCGATTGGGGAGCAGTACTTC. Residues: CASSSDSIGEQYF. The chain carries TRBV7-3 and TRBJ2-7, with D tentatively TRBD2 (5 bases). Trimming left V 4 bases short and J 7 bases short, with 14 bases between. Germline V gives CDR1 SGHTA, CDR2 FQGTGA. This CDR3 contains 13 residues. Variable domain in full (rest from reference TRBV7-3 and TRBJ2-7): GAGVSQTPSNKVTEKGKYVELRCDPISGHTALYWYRQSLGQGPEFLIYFQGTGAADDSGLPNDRFFAVRPEGSVSTLKIQRTERGDSAVYLCASSSDSIGEQYFGPGTRLTVT.

The gene calls are TRBV6-5 and TRBJ1-1; 8 positions match TRBD1. Germline V lookup: CDR1 MNHEY, CDR2 SVGAGI. Unmatched junction bases numbered 4, after V lost 7 bases and J lost 0 bases. The CDR3 contains 14 residues. CDR3 sequence: CASNLDRVNTEAFF. The DNA of the CDR3 is TGTGCCAGCAATTTGGACAGGGTGAACACTGAAGCTTTCTTT.

The chain combines TRBV19 with TRBJ1-5; D unresolved. The germline CDR1 and CDR2 sequences are LNHDA and SQIVND (reference sequence). The CDR3 is 17 residues long. V lost 4 bases, J lost 3 bases, and 19 bases lay in between. The CDR3 DNA follows: TGTGCCAGTAGTACGGGAGGCCACCTCACCTTCAATCAGCCCCAGCATTTT. It specifies CASSTGGHLTFNQPQHF.

The genes are TRBV19 and TRBJ1-1, with TRBD1 matching over 8 bases. The CDR3 contains 16 residues. V was pared by 1 base and J by 5 bases, with 9 bases of the junction left unmatched. Germline V lookup: CDR1 LNHDA, CDR2 SQIVND (reference sequence). CDR3 DNA sequence: TGTGCCAGTAGTATAGGACAGGGGCGATTTGGGACTGAAGCTTTCTTT. Translating it yields CASSIGQGRFGTEAFF.

The chain couples TRBV29-1 to TRBJ1-1, with D possibly matching TRBD1 (5 bases). The CDR3 is 12 amino acids. The V gene lost 7 bases and the J gene lost 2 bases, with 11 bases spanning the gap. Looked up from germline, CDR1 is SQVTM and CDR2 is ANQGSEA. The CDR3 nucleotides read TGCAGCGGTTCAACAGGTAACACTGAAGCTTTCTTT. Translating it yields CSGSTGNTEAFF.

The rearrangement links TRBV19 to TRBJ2-1, with a weak D call TRBD2 (7 bases). V was shortened by 2 bases and J by 7 bases, with 18 bases between the two germline ends. CDR1 and CDR2 from the germline V gene are LNHDA and SQIVND (reference sequence). The CDR3 length is 16 residues. The CDR3 coding sequence is TGTGCCAGTAGTATAAGGGGGGCAGGGAGGGAGAATGAGCAGTTCTTC. Residues: CASSIRGAGRENEQFF.

The J gene is TRBJ1-2, the V gene TRBV5-1, with D possibly TRBD1 on 6 matching bases. Trimming stripped 4 bases from V and 8 bases from J, with 18 bases between. This CDR3 contains 14 residues. Germline V gene sequence: CDR1 SGHRS, CDR2 YFSETQ. For the CDR3, the DNA is TGCGCCAGCAGCGAGGGGAGGGGGGTCGGCGGCTACACCTTC. Translation: CASSEGRGVGGYTF.

A single count supports this clone. This chain connects TRBV5-5 to TRBJ2-3; 7 bases map to TRBD2. The length of the CDR3 is 16 residues. The junction had 4 bases not matched to a gene; V was cut back by 0 bases and J by 0 bases. Germline CDR1 SGHKS, CDR2 YYEKEE (reference sequence). CDR3 in DNA: TGTGCCAGCAGCTTGGTGGCTAGCGGTAGCACAGATACGCAGTATTTT. Amino acid sequence: CASSLVASGSTDTQYF.

The chain's CDR3 is CATQGHRDYGYTF. DNA for the CDR3: TGTGCCACCCAGGGTCACAGGGACTATGGCTACACCTTC. This rearrangement joins TRBV2 to TRBJ1-2; TRBD1 might be the D (6 bases). The CDR3 contains 13 residues. The germline V and J ends were trimmed by 10 bases and 3 bases, with 15 bases remaining between them. CDR1 is SNHLY, CDR2 FYNNEI, per germline.

The gene calls are TRBV29-1 and TRBJ2-1; possible D gene TRBD2, 5 bases. V shed 6 bases and J shed 0 bases, with 18 bases lying between them. The germline V gene has CDR1 SQVTM and CDR2 ANQGSEA. The CDR3 has 16 residues. CDR3 DNA sequence: TGCAGCGTGAAAGCGGCGGGTAGTCGCTCCTACAATGAGCAGTTCTTC. It encodes CSVKAAGSRSYNEQFF.

This clone was seen a handful of times. In DNA form, the CDR3 reads TGCGCCAGCAGCACAGGACAGGGGGTAGGCGGTGAAAAACTGTTTTTT. This translates into CASSTGQGVGGEKLFF. This sequence joins TRBV5-1 and TRBJ1-4; 10 bases match TRBD1. The CDR3 is 16 amino acids. The ends lost 4 bases at V and 7 bases at J; junction bases unmatched: 10. CDR1 is SGHRS and CDR2 is YFSETQ in the germline V gene.

J is TRBJ2-3 and V is TRBV7-2; TRBD1 matches at 7 bases. The CDR3 contains 16 residues. Germline values: CDR1 SGHTA, CDR2 FQGNSA. V lost 1 base to trimming and J lost 2 bases; unmatched junction nucleotides: 6. The CDR3 loop is CASSLVGTAYTDTQYF. In nucleotides, the CDR3 is TGTGCCAGCAGCTTAGTTGGGACAGCCTACACAGATACGCAGTATTTT. The full variable domain, rest sourced from reference TRBV7-2 and TRBJ2-3, is GAGVSQSPSNKVTEKGKDVELRCDPISGHTALYWYRQSLGQGLEFLIYFQGNSAPDKSGLPSDRFSAERTGGSVSTLTIQRTQQEDSAVYLCASSLVGTAYTDTQYFGPGTRLTVL.

This clone has only a few counts. The rearrangement uses TRBV19 and TRBJ2-5; TRBD2 matches 8 bases. CDR1 and CDR2 (germline): LNHDA, SQIVND (reference sequence). This CDR3 has 14 residues. V lost 6 bases, J lost 1 base, and 4 bases stayed unmatched. CDR3 amino acids: CASRKGTSQETQYF. DNA of the CDR3: TGTGCCAGTAGAAAAGGGACTAGCCAAGAGACCCAGTACTTC.

The V call is TRBV5-6, the J call TRBJ2-5, with 12 bases fitting TRBD2. J lost 4 bases, V lost 2 bases, and 3 bases had no gene match. CDR1 is SGHDT and CDR2 is YYEEEE in the germline V gene. This CDR3 comprises 15 residues. CDR3 DNA sequence: TGTGCCAGCAGCTTTGGACTAGCGGGAAGAGAGACCCAGTACTTC. It translates to CASSFGLAGRETQYF. The whole variable domain, filled in from reference TRBV5-6 and TRBJ2-5, reads DAGVTQSPTHLIKTRGQQVTLRCSPKSGHDTVSWYQQALGQGPQFIFQYYEEEERQRGNFPDRFSGHQFPNYSSELNVNALLLGDSALYLCASSFGLAGRETQYFGPGTRLLVL.

The chain has TRBV4-3 and TRBJ2-7, with D possibly TRBD1 on 5 matching bases. The CDR3 contains 15 residues. The V and J ends lost 4 bases and 3 bases respectively, with 16 bases between them. The germline V gene encodes CDR1 LGHNA and CDR2 YSLEER. CDR3 DNA sequence: TGCGCCAGCAGCCTAGTGGGGCCCGGCGGCTACGAGCAGTACTTC. This codes for CASSLVGPGGYEQYF.

V usage is TRBV5-6 and J usage is TRBJ1-3; 7 bases match TRBD1. Trimming removed 5 bases from V and 8 bases from J; junction bases left unmatched: 7. The CDR3 sequence is 13 residues long. CDR1 and CDR2 (germline): SGHDT, YYEEEE. This CDR3 is CASRVQGDYTIYF. DNA of the CDR3: TGTGCCAGCAGGGTCCAGGGGGACTACACCATATATTTT.

The chain links TRBV6-2 or TRBV6-3 to TRBJ1-3; D uncertain. V was clipped by 5 bases and J by 2 bases, with 10 bases between them. The CDR3 runs 14 residues. Per germline, CDR1 MNHEY and CDR2 SVGEGT. CDR3 protein: CASSPWGAGNTIYF. CDR3 coding DNA: TGTGCCAGCAGTCCGTGGGGAGCTGGAAACACCATATATTTT.

This clone appeared a single time. V and J are TRBV6-5 and TRBJ1-6; D is ambiguous. V was clipped by 2 bases and J by 14 bases, with 10 bases between them. This CDR3 contains 12 residues. The germline V gene encodes CDR1 MNHEY and CDR2 SVGAGI. CDR3 sequence reads: CASSYSREALHF. For the CDR3, the DNA is TGTGCCAGCAGTTACAGCCGAGAGGCCCTCCACTTT.